One and the same sample provided the 27 T cell receptor beta chains below, sequenced in a study of spatial heterogeneity in lung cancer. In TCRdb, the 5' RACE reads were re-called with MiXCR into one record per CDR3 protein. The sample lists fewer than 60,000 distinct CDR3 sequences, roughly 8.1% occurring once. The time point was: blood at routine non-recurrence follow-up after resection. Without sorting, whole RNA was sequenced from tumor, nontumor lung or frozen PBMC. This sample comprised PBMCs, obtained at follow-up. The receptors were sampled from a female donor with early-stage non-small cell lung cancer.

In this sample, this clonotype turned up many times. This sequence joins TRBV12-3 or TRBV12-4 and TRBJ2-3; 11 bases are shared with TRBD2. With 5 bases clipped from V and 3 bases from J, the junction kept 10 bases outside the gene matches. The CDR3 runs to 17 residues. This CDR3 reads CASSHPLAGGRTDTQYF. The DNA of the CDR3 is TGTGCCAGCAGTCACCCCCTAGCGGGGGGTAGGACAGATACGCAGTATTTT.

This clonotype has a count of ten or more. The chain employs TRBV5-1 and TRBJ2-3; D may be TRBD1 (6 bases). The germline V and J ends were trimmed by 0 bases and 2 bases, with 7 bases remaining between them. Looked up from germline, CDR1 is SGHRS and CDR2 is YFSETQ. The CDR3 runs 14 residues. The CDR3 reads CASSLDRATDTQYF. The CDR3 DNA follows: TGCGCCAGCAGCTTGGACAGGGCCACAGATACGCAGTATTTT.

This clonotype was seen ten or more times. V usage is TRBV20-1 and J usage is TRBJ1-1, with D possibly being TRBD1 (5 bases). Germline CDR1 DFQATT, CDR2 SNEGSKA (reference sequence). This CDR3 spans 15 amino acids. V gave up 2 bases and J gave up 4 bases, with 17 bases separating them. This CDR3 reads CSARSPVWGSTEAFF. The CDR3 DNA reads TGCAGTGCTAGATCCCCAGTCTGGGGGAGCACTGAAGCTTTCTTT.

The gene calls are TRBV5-1 and TRBJ1-5; 9 nucleotides match TRBD1. V dropped 0 bases and J dropped 6; count of bases not matched to a gene: 10. Germline V CDR1 and CDR2: SGHRS, YFSETQ. This CDR3 contains 17 residues. CDR3 loop: CASSLGPGTGQSQPQHF. DNA of the CDR3: TGCGCCAGCAGCTTGGGACCCGGGACAGGGCAAAGTCAGCCCCAGCATTTT.

This clonotype was detected a few times. The chain is built from TRBV5-1 and TRBJ2-3; TRBD2 matches at 9 bases. The V segment lost 1 base and the J segment 3 bases; nucleotides outside the gene matches: 0. Germline-derived CDR1 and CDR2 are SGHRS and YFSETQ. CDR3 length: 14 residues. The CDR3 loop is CASSLSGGTDTQYF. CDR3 in DNA: TGCGCCAGCAGCTTGAGCGGGGGGACAGATACGCAGTATTTT. The full variable domain, with the rest looked up from reference TRBV5-1 and TRBJ2-3, is KAGVTQTPRYLIKTRGQQVTLSCSPISGHRSVSWYQQTPGQGLQFLFEYFSETQRNKGNFPGRFSGRQFSNSRSEMNVSTLELGDSALYLCASSLSGGTDTQYFGPGTRLTVL.

V and J are TRBV7-2 and TRBJ2-2; possibly TRBD2 for D (5 bases). This CDR3 comprises 18 residues. Germline CDR1 SGHTA, CDR2 FQGNSA. The germline V and J ends were trimmed by 2 bases and 4 bases, with 20 bases remaining between them. The CDR3 DNA reads as TGTGCCAGCAGCTTATCGCTAGGACTGACACTTCGCACCGGGGAGCTGTTTTTT. Amino acids: CASSLSLGLTLRTGELFF.

This clonotype was recorded many times. The chain has TRBV6-2 or TRBV6-3 and TRBJ2-2; D is perhaps TRBD2 (5 bases). The CDR3 is 13 amino acids. V dropped 4 bases and J dropped 7 bases, with 10 bases sitting between them. Germline V gene sequence: CDR1 MNHEY, CDR2 SVGEGT. The CDR3, as DNA: TGTGCCAGCAGTTCCTTTGCGGGCGGGGAGCTGTTTTTT. Residues: CASSSFAGGELFF.

The rearrangement uses TRBV20-1 and TRBJ2-3; 9 bases fit TRBD2. The V gene's germline CDR1 is DFQATT and CDR2 SNEGSKA (reference sequence). V lost 3 bases and J lost 5; bases outside the gene matches: 12. The CDR3 consists of 16 residues. This CDR3 is CSASRFGRGGQDTQYF. The CDR3 coding sequence is TGCAGTGCTAGTCGGTTTGGGCGGGGGGGACAAGATACGCAGTATTTT.

This chain links TRBV18 with TRBJ1-3; D gene ambiguous. This CDR3 region has 13 residues. V gave up 2 bases and J gave up 0 bases, with 2 bases separating them. The germline V gene encodes CDR1 KGHSH and CDR2 LQKENI. CDR3 in DNA: TGTGCCAGCTCACCAAACTCTGGAAACACCATATATTTT. Translation gives CASSPNSGNTIYF.

The chain couples TRBV20-1 to TRBJ2-1; D possibly corresponds to TRBD1 (6 bases). Germline V gene data show CDR1 as DFQATT and CDR2 as SNEGSKA (reference sequence). V was shortened by 3 bases and J by 2 bases, with 14 bases between the two germline ends. The CDR3 consists of 15 residues. The CDR3 nucleotides read TGCAGTGCTAGGAATTTAGGACAGACCTACAATGAGCAGTTCTTC. It codes for CSARNLGQTYNEQFF.

This clonotype was observed a handful of times. The rearrangement links TRBV18 to TRBJ2-4, with 8 bases that match TRBD1. The CDR3 extends over 18 amino acids. Germline assignment: CDR1 KGHSH and CDR2 LQKENI. The V gene end was trimmed by 0 bases and the J gene end by 1 base; junction bases not matched to a gene: 8. The CDR3, as DNA: TGTGCCAGCTCACCACCGGTTGGACAGGGTTTGGCCAAAAACATTCAGTACTTC. Translating gives CASSPPVGQGLAKNIQYF.

By share, this clonotype ranks as medium-sized. The chain couples TRBV12-3 or TRBV12-4 to TRBJ2-5; D not certain. The V gene lost 1 base and the J gene lost 1 base, with 4 bases spanning the gap. This CDR3 has 13 residues. The DNA of the CDR3 is TGTGCCAGCAGTTTAGTCAGCCAAGAGACCCAGTACTTC. Protein sequence: CASSLVSQETQYF.

J is TRBJ1-1 and V is TRBV7-2; D gene uncertain. The CDR3 is 13 residues long. Trimming took 7 bases from V and 3 from J, leaving 12 bases between them. Looked up from germline, CDR1 is SGHTA and CDR2 is FQGNSA. Written as DNA, the CDR3 is TGTGCCAGCAACTCCAGGAGACACACTGAAGCTTTCTTT. This codes for CASNSRRHTEAFF.

The chain employs TRBV3-1 and TRBJ1-3; TRBD1 matches 7 bases. Looked up from germline, CDR1 is LGHDT and CDR2 is YNNKEL (reference sequence). The CDR3 runs to 15 residues. V was clipped by 4 bases and J by 1 base; unmatched bases: 4. The CDR3: CASSPTGQSGNTIYF. The CDR3 DNA is TGTGCCAGCAGCCCGACGGGACAGTCTGGAAACACCATATATTTT.

This clonotype was recorded many times. The chain carries TRBV2 and TRBJ2-7; D is ambiguous. Trimming cost V 1 base and J 9 bases, with 10 bases left between them. The length of the CDR3 is 12 residues. Germline V gene lookup returns CDR1 SNHLY and CDR2 FYNNEI. CDR3 DNA: TGTGCCAGCAGTGAAGGCAGGCCAGGGCAGTACTTC. Translated, it gives CASSEGRPGQYF.

This clonotype was observed at least ten times. The gene calls are TRBV18 and TRBJ2-5, with D perhaps matching TRBD1 or TRBD2 (5 bases each). V was trimmed by 3 bases and J by 4 bases, leaving 21 bases between them. CDR1 is KGHSH and CDR2 is LQKENI in the germline V gene. This CDR3 has 17 residues. CDR3: CASSPPGTPLDIETQYF. DNA for the CDR3: TGTGCCAGCTCACCGCCAGGGACCCCGCTAGATATAGAGACCCAGTACTTC.

This clonotype was observed a single time. The J gene is TRBJ2-2, the V gene TRBV12-3 or TRBV12-4; perhaps TRBD1 as D (5 bases). V shed 7 bases and J shed 5 bases, with 17 bases lying between them. The CDR3 has 15 residues. The CDR3 loop is CASNPLGRGTGELFF. The CDR3 region has the DNA TGTGCCAGCAACCCCTTGGGGCGCGGTACCGGGGAGCTGTTTTTT.

This clonotype was seen at least ten times. The chain recombines TRBV28 with TRBJ2-7, with TRBD1 as a possible D gene (6 bases). From germline, CDR1 is MDHEN and CDR2 SYDVKM. The CDR3 length is 15 residues. The germline V and J ends were trimmed by 2 bases and 4 bases, with 15 bases remaining between them. In DNA form, the CDR3 reads TGTGCCAGCAGTTTAAACCCGACAGGACCATACGAGCAGTACTTC. Its translation is CASSLNPTGPYEQYF.

This clonotype was counted at least ten times. This sequence joins TRBV20-1 and TRBJ1-1, with D possibly matching TRBD1 (5 bases). V dropped 6 bases and J dropped 11 bases, with 19 bases sitting between them. Germline CDR1 reads DFQATT; CDR2 reads SNEGSKA (reference sequence). CDR3 length: 12 residues. Written as DNA, the CDR3 is TGCAGTGCGACTCAGGGAATGAGTGTGGCTTTCTTT. As protein: CSATQGMSVAFF.

This clonotype was counted ten times or more. This chain links TRBV20-1 with TRBJ2-5; D unresolved. V was clipped by 6 bases and J by 5 bases, with 10 bases between them. The CDR3 is 11 amino acids. The V gene's germline CDR1 is DFQATT and CDR2 SNEGSKA (reference sequence). In DNA form, the CDR3 reads TGCAGTGCGGTCGATCGGGAGACCCAGTACTTC. Translating gives CSAVDRETQYF.

Many counts were recorded for this clonotype. The chain combines TRBV5-1 with TRBJ1-1; D is undetermined. V gave up 7 bases and J gave up 5 bases, with 12 bases separating them. CDR3 length equals 12 residues. CDR1 and CDR2 (germline): SGHRS, YFSETQ. CDR3 DNA: TGCGCCAGCTTTGAGGGCAGGACTGAAGCTTTCTTT. It encodes CASFEGRTEAFF.

This clonotype has just a few counts. The chain uses TRBV12-3 or TRBV12-4 and TRBJ2-3, with 7 bases lining up with TRBD1. The CDR3 contains 15 residues. Losses at the gene ends were 3 bases for V and 6 bases for J; bases not matched to a gene: 9. CDR3 in DNA: TGTGCCAGCAGTTTCCCACAGGGGACCGGGGATACGCAGTATTTT. Encoded protein: CASSFPQGTGDTQYF.

This clonotype showed up many times. The chain carries TRBV6-5 and TRBJ2-2; 10 positions match TRBD1. Trimming cost V 1 base and J 6 bases; bases outside gene matches: 8. The germline CDR1 and CDR2 sequences are MNHEY and SVGAGI. The CDR3 extends over 17 amino acids. CDR3 sequence: CASSYFLPGQGAGELFF. Here the CDR3 DNA reads TGTGCCAGCAGTTACTTTCTACCCGGACAGGGGGCCGGGGAGCTGTTTTTT.

This clonotype was seen more than once but under ten times. The chain is built from TRBV7-3 and TRBJ2-5; TRBD2 is a possible D gene (7 bases). Germline CDR1 SGHTA, CDR2 FQGTGA. Trimming took off 5 bases at V and 7 bases at J, with 17 bases between the two ends. This CDR3 comprises 14 residues. CDR3: CASSTVGGLGTQYF. The CDR3 nucleotides are TGTGCCAGCAGCACCGTCGGGGGGCTGGGGACCCAGTACTTC.

This clonotype was observed many times. The J gene is TRBJ2-5, the V gene TRBV5-1; D not resolved. Trimming pared 4 bases from V and 2 bases from J, leaving 6 bases between. This CDR3 is built from 12 residues. Germline CDR1 SGHRS, CDR2 YFSETQ. The CDR3 bases are TGCGCCAGCAGCCAAGTTCAAGAGACCCAGTACTTC. It translates to CASSQVQETQYF. Combining the CDR3 with reference TRBV5-1 and TRBJ2-5 gives the whole variable domain KAGVTQTPRYLIKTRGQQVTLSCSPISGHRSVSWYQQTPGQGLQFLFEYFSETQRNKGNFPGRFSGRQFSNSRSEMNVSTLELGDSALYLCASSQVQETQYFGPGTRLLVL.

In its sample, this clonotype was seen many times. V is TRBV7-2 and J is TRBJ1-2; TRBD1 matches at 8 bases. V was pared by 5 bases and J by 3 bases, with 2 bases of the junction left unmatched. CDR3 size: 13 residues. Germline values: CDR1 SGHTA, CDR2 FQGNSA. The CDR3 coding sequence is TGTGCCAGCAGCGCGGACAGGGACTATGGCTACACCTTC. Protein: CASSADRDYGYTF.

This chain joins TRBV6-2 or TRBV6-3 and TRBJ1-5; perhaps TRBD1 as D (5 bases). CDR1 MNHEY and CDR2 SVGEGT come from the germline V gene. V was pared by 7 bases and J by 7 bases, with 17 bases between. The CDR3 totals 14 residues. CDR3 nucleotide sequence: TGTGCCAGCACCTTACGGGGCGGGGGACAGCCCCAGCATTTT. It translates to CASTLRGGGQPQHF.